This note documents a single T cell receptor beta chain sequence. Its antigen remains unidentified. Qualities for individual bases were not recorded, and no much larger clone is one base off. TCRbeta CDR3 regions were amplified from genomic DNA by means of the immunoSEQ Assay, a bias-controlled multiplex PCR. From the authors' description of their analysis: Within the assay, amplification of reference gene primers was used to estimate how many nucleated cells each sample contained. To quantify the absolute abundance of each unique TCRbeta CDR3 rearrangement, sequence reads were collapsed and filtered. Productive Simpson clonality was computed per sample as the square root of Simpson's diversity index over productive rearrangements. As stored in TCRdb, this immuneACCESS dataset retains in-frame rearrangements with V and J assigned. A fraction of the clones does not appear; measured against another copy, unresolved V genes explain less than half of the discrepancy, and the remainder lacks a known reason. V and J calls and clone size are copied from that table; D and trimming were computed from the DNA. A total of 15,000 to 25,000 clones appear in this sample, about 92% of them only once. The top ten constitute 4.1% of the sample.

The data originate from a study of blood T cell repertoires in COVID-19 (dated by TCRdb to about 2020). About the study as a whole: Collaborator samples came from the United States, Italy and Spain and covered acute and convalescent phases of COVID-19. The material from the prospective study consisted of cDNA or gDNA derived from T cells, B-cell-depleted T cells, or PBMCs. Subjects who had been exposed to COVID-19, were actively infected with it, or had recovered from it provided the deeply sampled blood TCRbeta repertoires that made up the dataset. The repertoires were released in a freely available public database meant as a resource for research on the immune response to SARS-CoV-2. Samples came from the ongoing ImmuneRACE study (first 160 participants) plus 1,254 subjects from 6 global collaborators. Sample metadata almost always included a de-identified subject ID, COVID-19 status, age in years and sex. Where available, HLA class I and class II types were obtained from metadata supplied by the sample provider rather than from assay-based typing. Overall study results and their limits: Clinical and demographic metadata were provided uncurated, with the amount varying by source and participant.

CDR1 and CDR2 (MNHEY, SVGAGI) derive from the germline V gene. The germline ends are 8 bases apart after V is trimmed by 2 bases and J by 6 bases. From its cysteine to its phenylalanine, the CDR3 spans 12 amino acids. CDR3 DNA only is kept here, 36 bases in frame from base 1. Each collaborating institution followed its own protocols to collect whole blood in K2EDTA tubes. For TCRbeta analysis, collaborators shipped samples in one of three forms: frozen whole blood, isolated PBMCs, or DNA extracted from either of those sample types. This TCR came from a woman in her forties or fifties with active COVID-19. The chain is made from TRBV6-5 and TRBJ2-7; possibly the D gene is TRBD1, per 6 matching bases. Sequenced: peripheral blood. The CDR3 region: CASSYRGGEQYF. The DNA is TGTGCCAGCAGTTACAGAGGGGGCGAGCAGTACTTC.